The clone carrying this T cell receptor (beta chain) was counted many times. Its antigen is unidentified. The time point here: newly diagnosed GD, antithyroid drugs for less than 3 months. PBMC-derived RNA was used for the TCR library. With EDTA tubes as the receptacles, about 9 milliliters of peripheral blood were drawn. The V and J ends lost 4 bases and 3 bases, in that order; junction bases with no gene match: 7. CDR3 length equals 14 residues. Germline-derived CDR1 and CDR2 are SGHKS and YYEKEE (reference sequence). In building TCR beta libraries, iRepertoire HTBI primers were used together with Arm-PCR of CDR3 regions. TCRdb re-derived calls from the multiplex PCR reads in MiXCR, one entry per CDR3 protein. The sample has about 370,000 distinct CDR3 sequences, around 15% seen once; the top ten hold about 24%. The record originates from a study of regulatory T cells in long-lasting Graves disease. Study-wide points: Newly diagnosed disease favored TRBV20-1 and TRBJ2-1 over persistent disease. Thyroid tissue was not sampled; only peripheral blood was. Compared with new cases, persistent Graves' patients showed reduced TCR diversity.

The sequences come from peripheral blood mononuclear cells (PBMCs), collected at new diagnosis, from a patient treated with antithyroid drugs. This TCR came from a female donor with Graves disease. The chain combines TRBV5-5 with TRBJ2-7; the match to TRBD1 covers 7 bases. The CDR3 is CASSGTEWNYEQYF. CDR3 bases: TGTGCCAGCAGCGGGACAGAATGGAACTACGAGCAGTACTTC.